This TCR beta chain came from a study of T cells in Graves' hyperthyroidism and ophthalmopathy (dated by TCRdb to between 2019 and 2020). About the study as a whole: Peripheral blood was sampled at the time of initial diagnosis, prior to any treatment. Prospective prediction of ophthalmopathy was tested in an independent validation cohort consisting of fewer than 20 hyperthyroidism patients and some 15 patients who later progressed to ophthalmopathy. The 90 to 100 discovery patients were randomly divided into training and test sets at a 7:3 ratio. The paper describes TCR Vbeta CDR3 sequencing of 140 or so peripheral blood samples, made up of roughly 45 ophthalmopathy patients, around 78 hyperthyroidism patients and some 17 progressor patients. In about six Graves' hyperthyroidism patients, the study also compared T-cell repertoires from thyroid tissue with T-cell repertoires from blood. Once sampling was done, hyperthyroidism patients were given methimazole at a starting dose of 30 mg daily, whereas ophthalmopathy patients were given high-dose intravenous methylprednisolone. TCR V-J signatures able to tell the groups apart were searched for in a discovery cohort of more than 90 patients, of whom more than 40 had Graves' ophthalmopathy and about 55 had stable Graves' hyperthyroidism.

This clonotype was detected many times. The antigen it recognizes is unknown. No much larger clone is present one base from it, and per-base qualities are unavailable. Ophthalmopathy patients had moderately to severely active disease, with a Clinical Activity Score of 3 or more, a NOSPECS grade of 4 or more, and a disease duration of less than 3 months. Any patient with an uncontrolled infection, another autoimmune disease, pregnancy or lactation was excluded. Diagnoses relied on clinical symptoms, serum thyroxine and TRAb, thyroid ultrasound and orbital computed tomography. Ficoll-Paque density gradient centrifugation was used to isolate PBMCs from about 9.4 ml of fresh peripheral blood. Total RNA was extracted with Trizol reagent, and quality was checked on an Agilent 2100 Bioanalyzer. Study-wide findings and limitations: No statistical method was used to fix the sample size in advance, and group allocation was not hidden from the investigators. In validation, the model predicted progression to ophthalmopathy with roughly 70% sensitivity and roughly 75% specificity, a median of approximately 6.5 months before onset. Most expanded thyroid clonotypes (frequency above 0.001) were also found in blood, which suggests that blood repertoires may mirror thyroid immune responses. Ophthalmopathy was separated from stable hyperthyroidism by a 13 V-J signature model, with just over 85% sensitivity and roughly 81% specificity obtained in cross-validation and 80%/75% obtained in testing.

Amplification of TCR beta CDR3 regions was carried out from RNA transcripts. A first-round RT-PCR of the TCR CDR3 used the HTBI primer set with the Qiagen OneStep RT-PCR kit. A second multiplex PCR round built the libraries, followed by size selection and purification. The libraries were sequenced on an Illumina HiSeq2000 using paired-end 100 bp reads. Processing in the source paper ran as follows. SOAPnuke was used to process the raw data, removing reads that contained adapters or uncalled bases, had a mean Phred below 15, or lacked an exact match to the constant primer or identifier. COPE v1.2.5 was used to merge the high-quality paired reads, and each unique nucleotide sequence was defined as a clonotype. MiTCR v1.1 was used to align the clonotypes against IMGT TRBV, TRBD and TRBJ reference segments. Analysis was restricted to V-J combinations with a frequency above 0.0001, which covered about 99% of repertoires. The TCS score was defined as the ratio of F50 (clonal expansion) to E x V (chaos), calculated using BLOSUM62-based TCRdist between CDR3 peptides within each V-J. Welch's t-statistics and random forest reduced 500 to 650 V-J features to 13, which were used in a naive Bayes classifier (R e1071). TCRdb trimmed the raw reads at Q25, called clones with MiXCR and kept productive beta chains. Identical CDR3 protein sequences are pooled into one entry, listed with their most common genes and DNA. The V and J calls and clone size are TCRdb's, not the authors'. A total of about 350,000 distinct CDR3 sequences appear in this sample, about a sixth of them only once. The ten biggest clones cover roughly a sixth of the sample.

The CDR3 starts with the cysteine, ends with the phenylalanine, and has 14 residues. Only the CDR3 DNA is retained, 42 bases long and in frame from the first base. At the junction V is shortened by 3 bases and J by 7 bases; bases outside the gene matches: 4. Sequences DFQATT (CDR1) and SNEGSKA (CDR2) are obtained from the germline V gene (reference sequence). Recombination linked TRBV20-1 to TRBJ2-7; 15 bases in the middle match TRBD2. The sample taken for sequencing was blood. This clonotype was obtained from a woman in her thirties or forties with Graves' ophthalmopathy. The nucleotide sequence reads TGCAGTGCTAGGGGACTAGCGGGAGGTGGTGAGCAGTACTTC. Its translation reads: CSARGLAGGGEQYF.